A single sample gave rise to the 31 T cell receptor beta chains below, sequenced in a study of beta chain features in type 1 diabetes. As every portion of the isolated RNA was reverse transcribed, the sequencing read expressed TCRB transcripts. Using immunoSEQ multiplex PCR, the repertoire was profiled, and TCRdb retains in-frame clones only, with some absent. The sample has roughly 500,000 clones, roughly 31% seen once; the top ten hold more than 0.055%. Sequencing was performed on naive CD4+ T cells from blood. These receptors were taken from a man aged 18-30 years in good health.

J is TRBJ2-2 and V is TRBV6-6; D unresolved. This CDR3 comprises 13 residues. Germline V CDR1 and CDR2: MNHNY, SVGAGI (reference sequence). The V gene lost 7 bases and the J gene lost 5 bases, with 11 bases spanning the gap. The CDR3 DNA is TGTGCCAGCAATCCCACCCTTACCGGGGAGCTGTTTTTT. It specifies CASNPTLTGELFF.

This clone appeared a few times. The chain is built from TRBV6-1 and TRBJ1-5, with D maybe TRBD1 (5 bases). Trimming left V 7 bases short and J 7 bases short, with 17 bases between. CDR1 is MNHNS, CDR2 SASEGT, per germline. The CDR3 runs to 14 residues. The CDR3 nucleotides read TGTGCCAGCAACGGTGGAGGGGACGGCCAGCCCCAGCATTTT. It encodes CASNGGGDGQPQHF.

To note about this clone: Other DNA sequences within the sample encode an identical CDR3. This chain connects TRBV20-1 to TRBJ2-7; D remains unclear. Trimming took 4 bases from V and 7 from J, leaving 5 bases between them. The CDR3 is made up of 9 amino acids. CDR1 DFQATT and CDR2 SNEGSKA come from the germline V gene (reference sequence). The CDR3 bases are TGCAGTGCTACTGGGGAGCAGTACTTC. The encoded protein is CSATGEQYF.

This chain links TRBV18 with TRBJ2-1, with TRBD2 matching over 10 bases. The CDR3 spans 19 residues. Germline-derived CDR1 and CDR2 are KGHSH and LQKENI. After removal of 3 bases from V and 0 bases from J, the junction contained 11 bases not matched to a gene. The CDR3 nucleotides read TGTGCCAGCTCACCCCGAAGGACTAGCGGATTCAGCTCCTACAATGAGCAGTTCTTC. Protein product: CASSPRRTSGFSSYNEQFF. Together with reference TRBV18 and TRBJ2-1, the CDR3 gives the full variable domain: NAGVMQNPRHLVRRRGQEARLRCSPMKGHSHVYWYRQLPEEGLKFMVYLQKENIIDESGMPKERFSAEFPKEGPSILRIQQVVRGDSAAYFCASSPRRTSGFSSYNEQFFGPGTRLTVL.

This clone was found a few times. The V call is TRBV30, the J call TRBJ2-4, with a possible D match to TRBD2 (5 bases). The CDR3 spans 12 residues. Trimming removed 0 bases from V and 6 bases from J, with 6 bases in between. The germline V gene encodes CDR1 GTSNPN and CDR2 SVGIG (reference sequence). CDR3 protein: CAWSVGVNIQYF. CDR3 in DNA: TGTGCCTGGAGTGTCGGGGTAAACATTCAGTACTTC.

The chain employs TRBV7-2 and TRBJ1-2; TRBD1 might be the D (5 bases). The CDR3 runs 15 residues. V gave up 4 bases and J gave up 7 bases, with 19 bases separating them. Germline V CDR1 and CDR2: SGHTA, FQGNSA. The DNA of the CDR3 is TGTGCCAGCAGCTCGACCGGGACGGGACCGGCTGGCTACACCTTC. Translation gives CASSSTGTGPAGYTF.

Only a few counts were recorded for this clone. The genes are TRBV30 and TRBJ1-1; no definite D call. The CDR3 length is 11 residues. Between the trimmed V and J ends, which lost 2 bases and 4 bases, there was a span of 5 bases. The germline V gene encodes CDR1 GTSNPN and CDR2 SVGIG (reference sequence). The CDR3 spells CAWSLRTEAFF. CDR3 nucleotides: TGTGCCTGGAGTCTCCGCACTGAAGCTTTCTTT.

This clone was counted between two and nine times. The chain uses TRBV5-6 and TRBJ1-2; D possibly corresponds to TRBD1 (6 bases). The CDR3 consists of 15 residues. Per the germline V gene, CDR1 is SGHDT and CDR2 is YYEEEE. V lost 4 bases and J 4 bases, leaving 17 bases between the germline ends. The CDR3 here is CASSRRQGYGYGYTF. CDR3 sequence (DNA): TGTGCCAGCAGCCGCCGTCAGGGGTACGGCTATGGCTACACCTTC.

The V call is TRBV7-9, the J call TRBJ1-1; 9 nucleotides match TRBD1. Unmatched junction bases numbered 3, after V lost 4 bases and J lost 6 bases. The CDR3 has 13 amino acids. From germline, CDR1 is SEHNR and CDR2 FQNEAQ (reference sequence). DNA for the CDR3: TGTGCCAGCAGCTCCCGACAGGGGGCTGAAGCTTTCTTT. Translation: CASSSRQGAEAFF.

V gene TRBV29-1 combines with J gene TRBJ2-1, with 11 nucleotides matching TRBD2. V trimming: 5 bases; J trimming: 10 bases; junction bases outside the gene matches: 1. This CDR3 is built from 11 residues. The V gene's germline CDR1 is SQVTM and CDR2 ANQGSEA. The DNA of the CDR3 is TGCAGCGTTTGGACTAGCGGGGAGCAGTTCTTC. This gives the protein CSVWTSGEQFF.

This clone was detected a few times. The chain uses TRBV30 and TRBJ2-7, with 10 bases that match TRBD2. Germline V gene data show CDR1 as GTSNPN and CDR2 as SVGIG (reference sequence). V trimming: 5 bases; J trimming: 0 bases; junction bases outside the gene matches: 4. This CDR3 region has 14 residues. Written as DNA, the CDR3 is TGTGCCTGGGCGGCTAGCGGGAGCTCCTACGAGCAGTACTTC. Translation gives CAWAASGSSYEQYF. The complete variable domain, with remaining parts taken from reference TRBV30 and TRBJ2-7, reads SQTIHQWPATLVQPVGSPLSLECTVEGTSNPNLYWYRQAAGRGLQLLFYSVGIGQISSEVPQNLSASRPQDRQFILSSKKLLLSDSGFYLCAWAASGSSYEQYFGPGTRLTVT.

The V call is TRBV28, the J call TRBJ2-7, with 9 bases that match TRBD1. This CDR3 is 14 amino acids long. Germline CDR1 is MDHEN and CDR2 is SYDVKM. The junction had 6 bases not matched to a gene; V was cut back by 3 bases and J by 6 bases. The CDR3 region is CASSFLDRGGEQYF. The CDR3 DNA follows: TGTGCCAGCAGTTTTTTGGACAGGGGAGGCGAGCAGTACTTC.

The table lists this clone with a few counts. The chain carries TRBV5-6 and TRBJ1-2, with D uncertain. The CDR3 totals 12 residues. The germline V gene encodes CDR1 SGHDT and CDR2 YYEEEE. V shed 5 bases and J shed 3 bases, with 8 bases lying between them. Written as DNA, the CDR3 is TGTGCCAGCAGTTGGAGTTACTATGGCTACACCTTC. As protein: CASSWSYYGYTF.

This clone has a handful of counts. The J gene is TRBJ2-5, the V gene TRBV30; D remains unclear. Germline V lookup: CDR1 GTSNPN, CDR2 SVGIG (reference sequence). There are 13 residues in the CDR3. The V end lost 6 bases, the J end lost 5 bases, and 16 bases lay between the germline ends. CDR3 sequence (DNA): TGTGCCTGCAAAAAGGCAGTTTGGGAGACCCAGTACTTC. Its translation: CACKKAVWETQYF.

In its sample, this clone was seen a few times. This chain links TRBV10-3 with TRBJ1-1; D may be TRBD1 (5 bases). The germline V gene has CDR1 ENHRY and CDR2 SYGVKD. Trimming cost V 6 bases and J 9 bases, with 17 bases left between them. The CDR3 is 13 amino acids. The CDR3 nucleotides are TGTGCCATCAGCGGGACGGAAAACTCCCAAGCTTTCTTT. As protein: CAISGTENSQAFF.

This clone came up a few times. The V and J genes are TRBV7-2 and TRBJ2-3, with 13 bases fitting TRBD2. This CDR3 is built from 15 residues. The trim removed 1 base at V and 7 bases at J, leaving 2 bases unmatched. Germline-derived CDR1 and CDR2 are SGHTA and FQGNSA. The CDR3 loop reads CASSLGTSGSNTQYF. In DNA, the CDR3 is TGTGCCAGCAGCTTAGGGACTAGCGGGAGTAATACGCAGTATTTT. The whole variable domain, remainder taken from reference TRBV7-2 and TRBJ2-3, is GAGVSQSPSNKVTEKGKDVELRCDPISGHTALYWYRQSLGQGLEFLIYFQGNSAPDKSGLPSDRFSAERTGGSVSTLTIQRTQQEDSAVYLCASSLGTSGSNTQYFGPGTRLTVL.

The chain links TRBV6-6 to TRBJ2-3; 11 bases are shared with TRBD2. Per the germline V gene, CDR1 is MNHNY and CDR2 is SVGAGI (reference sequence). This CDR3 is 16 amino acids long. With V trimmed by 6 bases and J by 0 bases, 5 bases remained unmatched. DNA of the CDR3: TGTGCCAGCAGGCCAGGGACTAGCGGAAGCACAGATACGCAGTATTTT. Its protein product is CASRPGTSGSTDTQYF.

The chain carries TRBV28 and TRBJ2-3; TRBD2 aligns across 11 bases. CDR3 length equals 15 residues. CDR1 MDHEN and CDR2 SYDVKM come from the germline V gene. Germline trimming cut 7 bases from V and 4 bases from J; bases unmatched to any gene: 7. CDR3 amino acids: CASTLLAGDADTQYF. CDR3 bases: TGTGCCAGCACCCTACTAGCGGGAGATGCAGATACGCAGTATTTT.

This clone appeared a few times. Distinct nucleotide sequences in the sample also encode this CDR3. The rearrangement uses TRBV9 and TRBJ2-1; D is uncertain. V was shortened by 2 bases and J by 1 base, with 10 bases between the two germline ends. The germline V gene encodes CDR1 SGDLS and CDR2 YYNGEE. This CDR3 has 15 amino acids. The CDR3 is CASSVVAGSYNEQFF. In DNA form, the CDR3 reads TGTGCCAGCAGCGTTGTGGCCGGATCCTACAATGAGCAGTTCTTC. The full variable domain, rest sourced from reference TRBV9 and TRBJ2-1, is DSGVTQTPKHLITATGQRVTLRCSPRSGDLSVYWYQQSLDQGLQFLIQYYNGEERAKGNILERFSAQQFPDLHSELNLSSLELGDSALYFCASSVVAGSYNEQFFGPGTRLTVL.

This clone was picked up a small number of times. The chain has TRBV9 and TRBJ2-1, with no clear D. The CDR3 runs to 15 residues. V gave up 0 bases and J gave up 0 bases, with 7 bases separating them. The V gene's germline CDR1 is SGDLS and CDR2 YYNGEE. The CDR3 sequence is CASSVGVVSYNEQFF. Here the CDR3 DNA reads TGTGCCAGCAGCGTAGGGGTTGTCTCCTACAATGAGCAGTTCTTC. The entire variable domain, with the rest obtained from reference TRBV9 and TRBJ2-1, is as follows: DSGVTQTPKHLITATGQRVTLRCSPRSGDLSVYWYQQSLDQGLQFLIQYYNGEERAKGNILERFSAQQFPDLHSELNLSSLELGDSALYFCASSVGVVSYNEQFFGPGTRLTVL.

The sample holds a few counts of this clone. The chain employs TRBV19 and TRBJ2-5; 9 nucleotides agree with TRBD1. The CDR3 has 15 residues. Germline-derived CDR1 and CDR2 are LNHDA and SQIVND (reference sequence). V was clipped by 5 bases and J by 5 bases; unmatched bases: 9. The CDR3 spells CASSPLGTGPETQYF. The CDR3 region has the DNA TGTGCCAGTAGTCCACTAGGGACAGGGCCGGAGACCCAGTACTTC.

The CDR3: CASSVAVFPTDTQYF. The CDR3 nucleotides are TGTGCCAGCAGCGTCGCGGTATTCCCCACAGATACGCAGTATTTT. V usage is TRBV9 and J usage is TRBJ2-3; D is uncertain. Per the germline V gene, CDR1 is SGDLS and CDR2 is YYNGEE. This CDR3 region has 15 residues. V was cut by 2 bases and J by 2 bases, with 12 bases left in between.

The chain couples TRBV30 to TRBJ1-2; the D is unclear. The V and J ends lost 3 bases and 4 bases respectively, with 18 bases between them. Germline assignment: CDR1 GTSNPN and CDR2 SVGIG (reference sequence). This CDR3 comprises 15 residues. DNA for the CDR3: TGTGCCTGGAGCCGGACCGTCGTGGACCCCTATGGCTACACCTTC. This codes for CAWSRTVVDPYGYTF.

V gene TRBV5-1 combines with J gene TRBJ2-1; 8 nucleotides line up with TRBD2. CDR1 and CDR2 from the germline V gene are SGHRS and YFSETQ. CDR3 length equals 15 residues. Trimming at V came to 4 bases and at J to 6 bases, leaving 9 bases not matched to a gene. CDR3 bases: TGCGCCAGCAGCCCTCCCCAAGCGGGAGTCAATGAGCAGTTCTTC. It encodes CASSPPQAGVNEQFF.

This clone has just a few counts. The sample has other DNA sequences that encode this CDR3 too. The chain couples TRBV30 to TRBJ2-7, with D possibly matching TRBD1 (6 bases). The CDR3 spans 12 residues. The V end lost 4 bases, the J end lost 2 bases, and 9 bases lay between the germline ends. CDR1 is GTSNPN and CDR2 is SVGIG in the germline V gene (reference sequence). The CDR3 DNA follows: TGTGCCTGGAATCAGGGGCCCTACGAGCAGTACTTC. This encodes CAWNQGPYEQYF.

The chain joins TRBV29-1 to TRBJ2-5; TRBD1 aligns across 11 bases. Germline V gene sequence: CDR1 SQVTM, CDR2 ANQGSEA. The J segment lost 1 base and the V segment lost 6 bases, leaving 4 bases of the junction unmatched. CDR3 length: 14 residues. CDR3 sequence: CSVLGTGGQETQYF. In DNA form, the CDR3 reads TGCAGCGTCCTCGGGACAGGGGGCCAAGAGACCCAGTACTTC.

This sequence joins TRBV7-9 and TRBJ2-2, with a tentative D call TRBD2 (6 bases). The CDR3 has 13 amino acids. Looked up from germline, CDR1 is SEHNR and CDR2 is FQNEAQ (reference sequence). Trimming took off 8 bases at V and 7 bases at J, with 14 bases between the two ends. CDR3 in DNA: TGTGCCAGCCGACTAGTTTCCGGCGGGGAGCTGTTTTTT. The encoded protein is CASRLVSGGELFF.

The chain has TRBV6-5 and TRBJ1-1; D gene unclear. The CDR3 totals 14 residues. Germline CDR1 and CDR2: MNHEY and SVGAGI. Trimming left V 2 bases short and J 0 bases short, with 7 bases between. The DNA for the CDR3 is TGTGCCAGCAGTTACAGTTTGATGAACACTGAAGCTTTCTTT. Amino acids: CASSYSLMNTEAFF.

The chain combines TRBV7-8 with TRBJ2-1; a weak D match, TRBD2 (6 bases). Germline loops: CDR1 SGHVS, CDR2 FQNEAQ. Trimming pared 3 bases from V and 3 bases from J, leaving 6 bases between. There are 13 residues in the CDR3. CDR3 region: CASSLDYYNEQFF. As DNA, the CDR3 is TGTGCCAGCAGCTTGGACTACTACAATGAGCAGTTCTTC.

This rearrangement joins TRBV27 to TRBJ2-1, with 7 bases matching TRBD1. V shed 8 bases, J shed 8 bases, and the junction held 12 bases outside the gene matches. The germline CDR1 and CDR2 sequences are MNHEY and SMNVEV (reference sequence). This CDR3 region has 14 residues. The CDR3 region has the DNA TGTGCCAGCGGCAGACAGGGATTTGACCATGAGCAGTTCTTC. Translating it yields CASGRQGFDHEQFF.

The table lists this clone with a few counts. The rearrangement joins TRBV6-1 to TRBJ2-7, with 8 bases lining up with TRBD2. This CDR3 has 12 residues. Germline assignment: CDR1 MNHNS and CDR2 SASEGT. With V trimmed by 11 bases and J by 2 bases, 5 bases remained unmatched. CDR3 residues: CAARGVPYEQYF. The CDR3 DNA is TGTGCCGCGCGGGGGGTTCCCTACGAGCAGTACTTC.